A selection of T cell receptor beta chains follows, all from one sample in a study of T cells in localized non-small cell lung cancer. The protocol was immunoSEQ multiplex PCR, while the TCRdb copy is restricted to in-frame clones and leaves out a portion. The sample contains 20,000 to 30,000 clones, more than 65% of which appear only once. Sequenced here: peripheral blood, sampled before any cancer treatment. These receptors came from a man aged 35 to 69 with stage III squamous cell lung carcinoma. Each CDR3 is given with its conserved first and last residue. Fields, in order: D gene, J gene, V gene, clone size, CDR3 DNA, CDR3 protein. The D gene is left open where the match is weak. The listing skips clone size in some rows; elsewhere it reads once, few, many or a size class.

- TRBJ2-7 TRBV19 - TGTGCCAGTAGTATTAGGGGACAAGGCTACGAGCAGTACTTC CASSIRGQGYEQYF
- TRBJ1-2 TRBV6-6 few TGTGCCAGCAGGTTGTCCCACCCCAGTGGCTACACCTTC CASRLSHPSGYTF
- TRBJ2-2 TRBV7-5 few TGTGCCAGAAGCTTGACTAGCCGCACCGGGGAGCTGTTTTTT CARSLTSRTGELFF
- TRBJ2-6 TRBV30 - TGTGCCTGGAGGATCTCTGGGGCCAACGTCCTGACTTTC CAWRISGANVLTF
- TRBJ1-5 TRBV6-1 - TGTGCCAGCAGTGACGGTAGCAGGGGTGCCAATCAGCCCCAGCATTTT CASSDGSRGANQPQHF
- TRBJ2-1 TRBV5-6 - TGTGCCAGCAGCTTCCTGCCGGGATACTCCTACAATGAGCAGTTCTTC CASSFLPGYSYNEQFF
- TRBJ1-5 TRBV30 - TGTGCCTGGAGTCAGTATAATCAGCCCCAGCATTTT CAWSQYNQPQHF
- TRBJ2-1 TRBV10-1 - TGCGCCAGCAGTGAGGGGGGCTCCTACAATGAGCAGTTCTTC CASSEGGSYNEQFF
TRBD1 TRBJ2-5 TRBV2 - TGTGCCAGCAGAGTGACAGGGGTGGAAGAGACCCAGTACTTC CASRVTGVEETQYF
- TRBJ2-4 TRBV5-6 - TGTGCCAGCAGCCTTGACCCTCTAGCCAAAAACATTCAGTACTTC CASSLDPLAKNIQYF